One and the same sample provided the 22 T cell receptor beta chains below, sequenced in a study of CD4 T cells in relation to SARS-CoV-2 and coronaviruses. CD4+ T cells from unexposed donors were obtained before the COVID-19 pandemic (2011-2018). CD4+ T cells were isolated from the cells after 10 days of culture. Their cognate antigens are unknown. Sequenced by immunoSEQ multiplex PCR; TCRdb stores in-frame clones only, minus some. The sample gives under 25,000 clones, over 65% of which show up once; 21% is in the top ten. The sample consisted of CD4+ T cells from PBMCs, cultured in vitro. These receptors all come from a human donor in good health.

This chain connects TRBV3-1 (or the pseudogene TRBV3-2) to TRBJ2-1; D could derive from TRBD1 or TRBD2 (5 bases each). Germline V gene lookup returns CDR1 LGHDT and CDR2 YNNKEL (reference sequence). The ends were cut back, 2 bases at V and 8 bases at J, with 16 bases in the middle. This CDR3 spans 15 amino acids. CDR3 amino acids: CASSQNPGSWDEQFF. The CDR3 region has the DNA TGTGCCAGCAGCCAAAATCCAGGGAGCTGGGATGAGCAGTTCTTC.

The V call is TRBV7-9, the J call TRBJ1-1; TRBD1 is a possible D gene (5 bases). The germline V and J ends were trimmed by 7 bases and 3 bases, with 18 bases remaining between them. Germline loops: CDR1 SEHNR, CDR2 FQNEAQ (reference sequence). The CDR3 is made up of 15 amino acids. The CDR3 sequence is CASTFYRGYDTEAFF. CDR3 in DNA: TGTGCCAGCACCTTTTACCGGGGGTATGACACTGAAGCTTTCTTT.

The rearrangement links TRBV19 to TRBJ2-2; 8 bases line up with TRBD1. After removal of 3 bases from V and 5 bases from J, the junction contained 5 bases not matched to a gene. The CDR3 has 15 residues. From germline, CDR1 is LNHDA and CDR2 SQIVND (reference sequence). The CDR3 loop is CASSIVTGETGELFF. CDR3 bases: TGTGCCAGTAGTATCGTGACAGGGGAAACCGGGGAGCTGTTTTTT.

This clone was counted only a few times. The chain couples TRBV12-3 or TRBV12-4 to TRBJ1-6, with a weak D call TRBD1 (6 bases). V was trimmed by 7 bases and J by 9 bases, leaving 13 bases between them. CDR3 length: 13 amino acids. CDR3 region: CASTLGGTSPLHF. The DNA of the CDR3 is TGTGCCAGCACGTTAGGGGGTACTTCACCCCTCCACTTT.

The chain recombines TRBV7-3 with TRBJ2-1, with TRBD2 identical over 9 bases. From germline, CDR1 is SGHTA and CDR2 FQGTGA. Trimming at V came to 5 bases and at J to 7 bases, leaving 9 bases not matched to a gene. CDR3 length equals 15 residues. The CDR3 nucleotides are TGTGCCAGCAGCCCCATCCTAGCGGGGATTAATGAGCAGTTCTTC. Translation: CASSPILAGINEQFF.

The chain employs TRBV7-6 and TRBJ2-7; 7 bases line up with TRBD2. V gave up 1 base and J gave up 5 bases; unmatched junction bases: 17. This CDR3 comprises 18 residues. CDR1 and CDR2 from the germline V gene are SGHVS and FNYEAQ. The CDR3 DNA is TGTGCCAGCAGCTTAGAGGGCGGGGGTAGCGGGCGTACTAACGAGCAGTACTTC. It codes for CASSLEGGGSGRTNEQYF.

The rearrangement links TRBV7-8 to TRBJ1-5; the D gene is possibly TRBD1 (5 bases). The CDR3 is 15 amino acids. The germline V and J ends were trimmed by 4 bases and 2 bases, with 12 bases remaining between them. CDR1 and CDR2 (germline): SGHVS, FQNEAQ. CDR3 amino acids: CASSSQGVGNQPQHF. CDR3 in DNA: TGTGCCAGCAGCTCGCAGGGTGTAGGCAATCAGCCCCAGCATTTT.

The CDR3, as DNA: TGTGCCAGCACTTCGGACACAGGGAAGGTTTCACCCCTCCACTTT. It encodes CASTSDTGKVSPLHF. This rearrangement joins TRBV2 to TRBJ1-6; possible D gene TRBD1, 6 bases. This CDR3 region has 15 residues. The germline V and J ends were trimmed by 7 bases and 9 bases, with 19 bases remaining between them. Germline-derived CDR1 and CDR2 are SNHLY and FYNNEI.

The gene calls are TRBV7-9 and TRBJ1-2; D uncertain. Deletions cut 3 bases from V and 4 bases from J, with 9 bases between. The CDR3 is 13 residues long. Germline CDR1 SEHNR, CDR2 FQNEAQ (reference sequence). This CDR3 is CASSFAMVYGYTF. CDR3 nucleotide sequence: TGTGCCAGCAGCTTCGCCATGGTCTATGGCTACACCTTC.

This chain links TRBV7-2 with TRBJ2-7; D assignment may be TRBD1 or TRBD2 (5 bases each). Trimming took off 4 bases at V and 7 bases at J, with 20 bases between the two ends. The CDR3 totals 15 residues. Germline lookup yields CDR1 SGHTA and CDR2 FQGNSA. CDR3 DNA sequence: TGTGCCAGCAGCTCGACCGGGACCCCAGCTGGGGAGCAGTACTTC. It translates to CASSSTGTPAGEQYF.

This sequence joins TRBV10-3 and TRBJ1-1; D unclear. This CDR3 comprises 13 residues. CDR1 and CDR2 (germline): ENHRY, SYGVKD. V lost 10 bases and J lost 1, with 13 bases in between. In nucleotides, the CDR3 is TGTGCCACCATCCTCCCCCCGAACACTGAAGCTTTCTTT. Amino acid sequence: CATILPPNTEAFF.

V is TRBV19 and J is TRBJ2-3; D gene unclear. The germline V gene has CDR1 LNHDA and CDR2 SQIVND (reference sequence). This CDR3 has 14 residues. The germline V and J ends were trimmed by 5 bases and 2 bases, with 11 bases remaining between them. This CDR3 reads CASSHATPTDTQYF. The CDR3, as DNA: TGTGCCAGTAGTCATGCTACCCCCACAGATACGCAGTATTTT.

This clone is labeled as medium-sized. V usage is TRBV7-2 and J usage is TRBJ2-1; 8 bases fit TRBD2. Unmatched junction bases numbered 6, after V lost 5 bases and J lost 3 bases. The germline V gene has CDR1 SGHTA and CDR2 FQGNSA. The CDR3 covers 15 residues. CDR3 bases: TGTGCCAGCAGCCCGGCGGGGGGTCGCTACAATGAGCAGTTCTTC. This gives the protein CASSPAGGRYNEQFF.

The sample holds a few counts of this clone. V usage is TRBV2 and J usage is TRBJ1-1; unclear D gene. V was shortened by 1 base and J by 8 bases, with 5 bases between the two germline ends. The CDR3 has 11 residues. The V gene's germline CDR1 is SNHLY and CDR2 FYNNEI. CDR3 sequence (DNA): TGTGCCAGCAGTGAAGGCAGGGAAGCTTTCTTT. This translates into CASSEGREAFF.

The chain joins TRBV7-2 to TRBJ1-5, with 10 bases fitting TRBD1. This CDR3 is 16 amino acids long. CDR1 is SGHTA and CDR2 is FQGNSA in the germline V gene. V dropped 4 bases and J dropped 0; count of bases not matched to a gene: 3. CDR3 sequence reads: CASSSGQGGSNQPQHF. The CDR3 region has the DNA TGTGCCAGCAGCTCAGGACAGGGGGGTAGCAATCAGCCCCAGCATTTT.

V and J are TRBV20-1 and TRBJ2-5; D call uncertain. CDR1 is DFQATT, CDR2 SNEGSKA, per germline (reference sequence). The CDR3 sequence is 11 residues long. V lost 2 bases to trimming and J lost 4 bases, with 5 bases between them. CDR3 sequence: CSARIPETQYF. In nucleotides, the CDR3 is TGCAGTGCTAGAATTCCAGAGACCCAGTACTTC.

The chain combines TRBV15 with TRBJ1-1; a weak D match, TRBD1 (5 bases). V was trimmed by 0 bases and J by 4 bases, leaving 15 bases between them. Germline V gene lookup returns CDR1 LNHNV and CDR2 YYDKDF (reference sequence). The CDR3 sequence is 16 residues long. DNA of the CDR3: TGTGCCACCAGCAGAGATGGAGGGACGGGGAGCACTGAAGCTTTCTTT. It yields the protein CATSRDGGTGSTEAFF.

Only a few counts were recorded for this clone. The CDR3 DNA follows: TGTGCCAGCAGCCGGGACACAAGCACCGGGGAGCTGTTTTTT. Translated: CASSRDTSTGELFF. The chain carries TRBV11-2 and TRBJ2-2; D is possibly TRBD1 (6 bases). Germline CDR1 is SGHAT and CDR2 is FQNNGV. The CDR3 consists of 14 residues. The ends were cut back, 5 bases at V and 4 bases at J, with 11 bases in the middle.

CDR3 amino acids: CANSGVGYNEQYF. The DNA for the CDR3 is TGTGCCAACTCAGGGGTTGGATATAACGAGCAGTACTTC. V and J are TRBV2 and TRBJ2-7; TRBD1 might be the D (6 bases). Trimming took 10 bases from V and 5 from J, leaving 18 bases between them. The germline gives CDR1 SNHLY, CDR2 FYNNEI. The length of the CDR3 is 13 residues.

The gene calls are TRBV6-6 and TRBJ2-7; 7 bases align to TRBD2. Germline V lookup: CDR1 MNHNY, CDR2 SVGAGI (reference sequence). CDR3 length: 14 amino acids. V gave up 6 bases and J gave up 4 bases; unmatched junction bases: 9. Here the CDR3 reads CASSLRLAGYEQYF. The CDR3 DNA follows: TGTGCCAGCAGCCTCCGACTAGCTGGATACGAGCAGTACTTC.

The chain carries TRBV18 and TRBJ2-1, with a weak D call TRBD2 (6 bases). The CDR3 covers 15 residues. Trimming took off 6 bases at V and 8 bases at J, with 20 bases between the two ends. CDR1 and CDR2 from the germline V gene are KGHSH and LQKENI. CDR3 nucleotide sequence: TGTGCCAGCTCCAAAGAGGTTGGCGGGGCCGATGAGCAGTTCTTC. Translated: CASSKEVGGADEQFF.

J is TRBJ1-3 and V is TRBV2; TRBD1 matches 7 bases. Trimming removed 5 bases from V and 0 bases from J; junction bases left unmatched: 4. Looked up from germline, CDR1 is SNHLY and CDR2 is FYNNEI. The CDR3 spans 15 residues. The CDR3 DNA sequence: TGTGCCAGCAGTCCACAGGGGAGCTCTGGAAACACCATATATTTT. Translated: CASSPQGSSGNTIYF.